This T cell receptor (beta chain) appears in the sequencing data of a study of blood T cell repertoires in COVID-19. Sequencing used immunoSEQ multiplex PCR; TCRdb keeps in-frame clones, though not all of them. Of about 240,000 clones listed, about 90% are singletons. Everyone who took part was roughly 18 to 89 years old, and they came from about 25 US areas. Germline loops: CDR1 SNHLY, CDR2 FYNNEI. The CDR3 spans 10 residues. Deletions cut 3 bases from V and 14 bases from J, with 10 bases between. Sequencing used PBMCs or T cells enriched from blood (not recorded which). The chain has TRBV2 and TRBJ2-5; D not certain. The receptor was derived from a woman in her 40s with acute COVID-19. CDR3 nucleotides: TGTGCCAGCAGTGACGGCGGTCACTACTTC. This encodes CASSDGGHYF.